This T cell receptor (beta chain) was identified during a study of shared clonotypes between healthy human individuals. The CDR3 extends over 15 amino acids. Looked up from germline, CDR1 is SNHLY and CDR2 is FYNNEI. Germline trimming cut 6 bases from V and 1 base from J; bases unmatched to any gene: 3. Only in-frame clones appear in the TCRdb table, and some are missing; sequencing was by immunoSEQ multiplex PCR. The repertoire holds some 680,000 clones, with about 80% as singletons. The V and J genes are TRBV2 and TRBJ1-4, with 9 positions matching TRBD1. The sequence was obtained from a woman aged 25 to 39 in good health. The source material was memory CD4+ T cells sorted from blood. Subset reported: CD45RA-negative fraction. The CDR3 sequence: CASRGQGQTNEKLFF. The CDR3 nucleotides read TGTGCCAGCAGAGGACAGGGGCAAACTAATGAAAAACTGTTTTTT.